This TCR beta chain stems from a study of Ad26.COV2.S vaccination and SARS-CoV-2 variants. Study in general: Once or twice, 56 days apart, Ad26.COV2.S was delivered intramuscularly. Notes on the study in general: Reportedly, after vaccination the spike-specific CD8+ and CD4+ T cell responses displayed substantial breadth. Across vaccine and placebo recipients, the breadth of non-spike TCRs was similar.

The treatment is: roughly 19 received Ad26.COV2.S at low or high dose, single or two shots; about 5 received placebo; per-sample allocation not given. Sample collection was performed on day 63 after the first vaccine or placebo injection. Expressing Wuhan-strain SARS-CoV-2 spike, an Ad26 vector served as the vaccine. Profiling relied on immunoSEQ multiplex PCR, and the TCRdb table lists in-frame clones only, not all of them. Of 350,000 to 450,000 clones detected, approximately 85% appear once; the ten largest clones hold roughly 3.1%. CDR1 is MNHEY, CDR2 SVGAGI, per germline. This CDR3 region has 15 residues. Trimming stripped 2 bases from V and 3 bases from J, with 13 bases between. On this clone itself: Antigen unknown.

The chain couples TRBV6-5 to TRBJ1-2; possibly TRBD1 for D (5 bases). The sequence came from a person aged 18 to 59 who received the Ad26.COV2.S COVID-19 vaccine or a placebo. This specimen was peripheral blood, taken in a trial of Ad26.COV2.S vaccine versus placebo. In nucleotides, the CDR3 is TGTGCCAGCAGTTACGGGGGGGGTGTCGACTATGGCTACACCTTC. Translation: CASSYGGGVDYGYTF.